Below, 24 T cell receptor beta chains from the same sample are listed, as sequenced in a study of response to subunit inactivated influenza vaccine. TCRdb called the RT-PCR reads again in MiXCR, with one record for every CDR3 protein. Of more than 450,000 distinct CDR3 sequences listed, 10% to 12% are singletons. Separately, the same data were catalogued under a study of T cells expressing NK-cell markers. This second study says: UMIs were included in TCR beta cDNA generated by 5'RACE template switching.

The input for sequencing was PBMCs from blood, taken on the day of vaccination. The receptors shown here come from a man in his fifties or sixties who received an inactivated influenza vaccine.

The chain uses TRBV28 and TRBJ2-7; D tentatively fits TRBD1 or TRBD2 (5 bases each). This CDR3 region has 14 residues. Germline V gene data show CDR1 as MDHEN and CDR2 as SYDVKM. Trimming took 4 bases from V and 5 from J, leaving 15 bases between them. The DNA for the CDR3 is TGTGCCAGCAGTTGGTCCGAGGGGTTGAACGAGCAGTACTTC. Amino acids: CASSWSEGLNEQYF.

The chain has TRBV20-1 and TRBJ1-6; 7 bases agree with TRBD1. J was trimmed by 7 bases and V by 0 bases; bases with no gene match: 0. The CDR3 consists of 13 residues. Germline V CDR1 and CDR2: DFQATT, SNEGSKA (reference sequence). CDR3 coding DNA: TGCAGTGCTAGAGAACAGGGGAATTCACCCCTCCACTTT. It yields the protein CSAREQGNSPLHF.

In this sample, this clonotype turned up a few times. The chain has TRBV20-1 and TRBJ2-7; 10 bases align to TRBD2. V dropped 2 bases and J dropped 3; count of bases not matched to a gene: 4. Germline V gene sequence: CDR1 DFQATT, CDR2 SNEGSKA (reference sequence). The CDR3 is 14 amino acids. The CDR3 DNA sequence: TGCAGTGCTAGAAGGGCTAGCGGGGGCTACGAGCAGTACTTC. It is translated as CSARRASGGYEQYF.

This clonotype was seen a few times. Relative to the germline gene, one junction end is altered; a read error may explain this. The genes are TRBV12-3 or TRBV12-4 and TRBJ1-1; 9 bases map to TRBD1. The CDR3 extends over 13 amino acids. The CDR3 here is CASSSPRDRATSF. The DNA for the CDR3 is TGTGCCAGCAGTTCACCCCGGGACAGGGCTACATCCTTT.

The CDR3 sequence is CASSKTGVGGYTF. The CDR3 coding sequence is TGTGCCAGCAGTAAGACAGGGGTTGGTGGCTACACCTTC. The V call is TRBV27, the J call TRBJ1-2; 8 nucleotides match TRBD1. Trimming took 5 bases from V and 7 from J; bases not matched to a gene: 6. Germline CDR1 is MNHEY and CDR2 is SMNVEV (reference sequence). The CDR3 runs to 13 residues.

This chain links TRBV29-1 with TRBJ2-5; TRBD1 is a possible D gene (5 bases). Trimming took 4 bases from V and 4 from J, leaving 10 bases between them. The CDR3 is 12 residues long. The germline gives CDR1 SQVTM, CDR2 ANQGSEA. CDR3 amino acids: CSVVGQGETQYF. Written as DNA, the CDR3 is TGCAGCGTTGTGGGGCAGGGAGAGACCCAGTACTTC.

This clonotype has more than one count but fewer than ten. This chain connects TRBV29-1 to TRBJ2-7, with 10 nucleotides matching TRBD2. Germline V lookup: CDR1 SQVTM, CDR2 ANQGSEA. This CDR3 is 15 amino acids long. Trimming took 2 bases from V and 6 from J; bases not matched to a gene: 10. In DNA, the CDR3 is TGCAGCGTTGAAACGAGGGCTAGCGGGAGTGGCGAGCAGTACTTC. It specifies CSVETRASGSGEQYF.

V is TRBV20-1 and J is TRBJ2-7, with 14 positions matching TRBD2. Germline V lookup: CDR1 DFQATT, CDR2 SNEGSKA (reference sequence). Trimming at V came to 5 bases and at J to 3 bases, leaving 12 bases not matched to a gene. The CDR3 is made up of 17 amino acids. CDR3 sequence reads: CSAPIPGLAGADYEQYF. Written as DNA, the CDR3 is TGCAGTGCTCCTATCCCGGGACTAGCGGGAGCCGACTACGAGCAGTACTTC.

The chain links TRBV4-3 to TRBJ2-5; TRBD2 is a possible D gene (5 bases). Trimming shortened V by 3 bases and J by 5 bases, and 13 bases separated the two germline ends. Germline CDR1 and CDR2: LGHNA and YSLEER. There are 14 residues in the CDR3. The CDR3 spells CASSHVRASETQYF. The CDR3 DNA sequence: TGCGCCAGCAGCCACGTGAGGGCCTCGGAGACCCAGTACTTC.

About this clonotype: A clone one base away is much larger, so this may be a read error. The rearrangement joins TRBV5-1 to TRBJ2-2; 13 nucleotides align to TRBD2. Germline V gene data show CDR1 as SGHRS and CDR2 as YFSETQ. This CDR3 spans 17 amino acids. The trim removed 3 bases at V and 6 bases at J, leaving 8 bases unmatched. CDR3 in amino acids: CASSYGTSGKGSGELFF. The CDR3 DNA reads TGCGCCAGCAGCTACGGGACTAGCGGGAAAGGATCCGGGGAGCTGTTTTTT.

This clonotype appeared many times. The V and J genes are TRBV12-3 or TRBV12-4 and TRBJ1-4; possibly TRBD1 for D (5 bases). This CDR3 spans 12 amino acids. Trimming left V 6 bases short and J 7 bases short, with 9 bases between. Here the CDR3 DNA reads TGTGCCAGCAGCCCCCAGGGTGAAAAACTGTTTTTT. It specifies CASSPQGEKLFF.

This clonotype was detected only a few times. The CDR3 DNA is TGTGCCAGCAGCTTAGAACGGGTATTGGTTCATTCACCCCTCCACTTT. Residues: CASSLERVLVHSPLHF. V is TRBV7-8 and J is TRBJ1-6; D remains unclear. The CDR3 is 16 amino acids. Trimming shortened V by 1 base and J by 8 bases, and 15 bases separated the two germline ends. The germline V gene encodes CDR1 SGHVS and CDR2 FQNEAQ.

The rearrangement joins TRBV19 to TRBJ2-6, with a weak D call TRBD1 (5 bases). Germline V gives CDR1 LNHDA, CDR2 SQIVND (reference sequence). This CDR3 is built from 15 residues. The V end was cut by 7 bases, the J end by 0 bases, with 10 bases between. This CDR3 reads CASTATASGANVLTF. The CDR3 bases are TGTGCCAGTACTGCGACAGCCTCTGGGGCCAACGTCCTGACTTTC. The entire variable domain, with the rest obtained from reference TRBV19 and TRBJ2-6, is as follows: DGGITQSPKYLFRKEGQNVTLSCEQNLNHDAMYWYRQDPGQGLRLIYYSQIVNDFQKGDIAEGYSVSREKKESFPLTVTSAQKNPTAFYLCASTATASGANVLTFGAGSRLTVL.

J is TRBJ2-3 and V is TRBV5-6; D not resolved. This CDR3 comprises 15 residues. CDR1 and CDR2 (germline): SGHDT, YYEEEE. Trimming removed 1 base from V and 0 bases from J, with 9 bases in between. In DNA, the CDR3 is TGTGCCAGCAGCTTGTCCGGGTTAAGCACAGATACGCAGTATTTT. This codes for CASSLSGLSTDTQYF.

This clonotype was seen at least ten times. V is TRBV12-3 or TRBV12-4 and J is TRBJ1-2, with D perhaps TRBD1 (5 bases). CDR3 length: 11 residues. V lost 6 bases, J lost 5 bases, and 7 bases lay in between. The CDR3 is CASSPGYGYTF. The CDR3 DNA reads TGTGCCAGCAGCCCAGGGTATGGCTACACCTTC.

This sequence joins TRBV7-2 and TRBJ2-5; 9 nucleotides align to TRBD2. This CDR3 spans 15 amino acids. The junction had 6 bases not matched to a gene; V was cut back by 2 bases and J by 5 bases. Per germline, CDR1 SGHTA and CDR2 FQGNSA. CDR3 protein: CASSLTSGLGETQYF. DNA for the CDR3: TGTGCCAGCAGCTTAACTAGCGGGTTGGGGGAGACCCAGTACTTC.

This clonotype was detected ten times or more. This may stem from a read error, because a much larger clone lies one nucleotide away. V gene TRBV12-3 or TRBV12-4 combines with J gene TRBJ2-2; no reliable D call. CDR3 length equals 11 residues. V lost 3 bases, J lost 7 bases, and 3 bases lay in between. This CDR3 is CASSFVGELFF. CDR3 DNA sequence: TGTGCCAGCAGTTTCGTCGGGGAGCTGTTTTTT.

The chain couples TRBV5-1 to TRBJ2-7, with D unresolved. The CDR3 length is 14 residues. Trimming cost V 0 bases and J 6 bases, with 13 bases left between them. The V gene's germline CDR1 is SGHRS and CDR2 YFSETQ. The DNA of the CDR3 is TGCGCCAGCAGCTTGGGACGGTCCATCCTCGAGCAGTACTTC. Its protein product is CASSLGRSILEQYF.

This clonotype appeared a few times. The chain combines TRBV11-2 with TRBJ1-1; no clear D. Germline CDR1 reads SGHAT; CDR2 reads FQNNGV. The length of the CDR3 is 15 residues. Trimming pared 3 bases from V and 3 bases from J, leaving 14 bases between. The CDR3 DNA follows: TGTGCCAGCAGCTTCGGCAGGTTAAGTGACACTGAAGCTTTCTTT. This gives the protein CASSFGRLSDTEAFF. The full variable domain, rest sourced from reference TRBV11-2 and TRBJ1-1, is EAGVAQSPRYKIIEKRQSVAFWCNPISGHATLYWYQQILGQGPKLLIQFQNNGVVDDSQLPKDRFSAERLKGVDSTLKIQPAKLEDSAVYLCASSFGRLSDTEAFFGQGTRLTVV.

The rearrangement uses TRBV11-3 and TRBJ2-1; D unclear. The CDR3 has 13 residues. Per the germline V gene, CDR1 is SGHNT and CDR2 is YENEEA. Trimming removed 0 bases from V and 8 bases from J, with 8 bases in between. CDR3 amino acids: CASSLDTTDEQFF. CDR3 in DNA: TGTGCCAGCAGCTTAGACACTACCGATGAGCAGTTCTTC. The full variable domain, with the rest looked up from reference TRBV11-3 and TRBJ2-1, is EAGVVQSPRYKIIEKKQPVAFWCNPISGHNTLYWYLQNLGQGPELLIRYENEEAVDDSQLPKDRFSAERLKGVDSTLKIQPAELGDSAVYLCASSLDTTDEQFFGPGTRLTVL.

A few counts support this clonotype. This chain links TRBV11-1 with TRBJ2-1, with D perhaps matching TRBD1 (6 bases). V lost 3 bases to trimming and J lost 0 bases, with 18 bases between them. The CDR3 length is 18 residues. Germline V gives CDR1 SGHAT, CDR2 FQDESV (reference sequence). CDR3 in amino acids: CASSLRAWTDFSYNEQFF. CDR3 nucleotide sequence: TGTGCCAGCAGCTTGAGAGCCTGGACAGACTTCTCCTACAATGAGCAGTTCTTC.

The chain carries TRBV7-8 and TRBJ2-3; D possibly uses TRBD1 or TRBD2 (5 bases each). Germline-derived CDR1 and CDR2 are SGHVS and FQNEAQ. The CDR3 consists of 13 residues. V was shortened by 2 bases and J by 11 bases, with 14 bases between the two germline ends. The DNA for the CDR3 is TGTGCCAGCAGCTTACGCACCGGGACCTTGCAGTATTTT. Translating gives CASSLRTGTLQYF.

Here the CDR3 reads CSARWGGLGTGELFF. The CDR3 DNA sequence: TGCAGTGCTAGATGGGGGGGTCTCGGGACCGGGGAGCTGTTTTTT. The chain links TRBV20-1 to TRBJ2-2; TRBD2 matches 7 bases. Germline assignment: CDR1 DFQATT and CDR2 SNEGSKA (reference sequence). V gave up 2 bases and J gave up 5 bases; unmatched junction bases: 8. This CDR3 has 15 amino acids.

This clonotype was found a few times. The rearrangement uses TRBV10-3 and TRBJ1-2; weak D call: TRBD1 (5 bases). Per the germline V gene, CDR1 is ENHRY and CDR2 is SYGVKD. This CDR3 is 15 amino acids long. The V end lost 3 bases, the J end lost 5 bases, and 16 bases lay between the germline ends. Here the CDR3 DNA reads TGTGCCATCAGTGAAACCGGGGCCGACACGTATGGCTACACCTTC. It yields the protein CAISETGADTYGYTF.